This T cell receptor (beta chain) derives from a study of T cells after yellow fever vaccination. Study as a whole: SMART-Seq v4 Ultra Low Input handled preparation of low-cell-number fractions.

Trimming took 6 bases from V and 1 from J, leaving 8 bases between them. This CDR3 has 13 amino acids. MiXCR, applied by TCRdb to the 5' RACE reads, yields one record per CDR3 protein. Of about 340,000 distinct CDR3 sequences listed, 3% to 4.5% were seen once; the top ten hold roughly 26%. Study-level results: Overlap between CD4 and CD8 compartments was detected for a small share of clonotypes. Reappearing after the booster were most of the clones from primary vaccination (about 96% CD4, approximately 86% CD8).

For this clonotype: Its specificity is not known.

The source was PBMCs, collected 5 days after the yellow fever booster vaccination. This chain uses TRBV12-3 or TRBV12-4 with TRBJ2-3; D tentatively fits TRBD1 or TRBD2 (5 bases each). The source is a man younger than 30 who received the YFV17D yellow fever vaccine. In DNA form, the CDR3 reads TGTGCCAGCAGGGGACCCGGCACAGATACGCAGTATTTT. Translating it yields CASRGPGTDTQYF.